These 9 T cell receptor beta chains were all obtained from the same sample, sequenced in a study of T cell changes during pregnancy in multiple sclerosis. The protocol was immunoSEQ multiplex PCR, while the TCRdb copy is restricted to in-frame clones and leaves out a portion. The sample holds more than 95,000 clones; around 91% are singletons and the top ten take around 0.92%. This specimen was peripheral blood, taken after pregnancy. The receptors originated from a female donor with multiple sclerosis, enrolled in a pregnancy study.

The chain recombines TRBV6-5 with TRBJ1-2, with TRBD1 as a possible D gene (6 bases). This CDR3 comprises 14 residues. Germline CDR1 MNHEY, CDR2 SVGAGI. The V end lost 5 bases, the J end lost 8 bases, and 18 bases lay between the germline ends. Here the CDR3 reads CASSPSGARRGYTF. CDR3 DNA: TGTGCCAGCAGTCCTTCAGGGGCCCGTCGGGGCTACACCTTC.

The CDR3 DNA reads TGTGCCAGTAGTATCTATCCATTGGGAGGGAGCAATCAGCCCCAGCATTTT. The encoded protein is CASSIYPLGGSNQPQHF. The rearrangement links TRBV19 to TRBJ1-5; D is unresolved. V was pared by 3 bases and J by 1 base, with 16 bases between. The length of the CDR3 is 17 residues. Germline CDR1 LNHDA, CDR2 SQIVND (reference sequence).

V usage is TRBV11-2 and J usage is TRBJ1-1, with a possible D match to TRBD1 (5 bases). Germline V CDR1 and CDR2: SGHAT, FQNNGV. The CDR3 totals 13 residues. Deletions cut 4 bases from V and 3 bases from J, with 9 bases between. The CDR3 is CASSSRRDTEAFF. Written as DNA, the CDR3 is TGTGCCAGCAGCTCTCGCAGGGACACTGAAGCTTTCTTT.

The rearrangement joins TRBV28 to TRBJ2-1; no firm D call. The CDR3 contains 11 residues. Germline CDR1 is MDHEN and CDR2 is SYDVKM. Trimming stripped 2 bases from V and 7 bases from J, with 3 bases between. CDR3 sequence (DNA): TGTGCCAGCAGTTTACTAAATGAGCAGTTCTTC. Protein sequence: CASSLLNEQFF.

The chain recombines TRBV18 with TRBJ2-7, with D possibly TRBD1 on 5 matching bases. The CDR3 loop spans 16 amino acids. V dropped 0 bases and J dropped 2 bases, with 14 bases sitting between them. In germline, CDR1 is KGHSH, CDR2 LQKENI. CDR3 sequence reads: CASSPPGHRFAYEQYF. CDR3 DNA sequence: TGTGCCAGCTCACCACCGGGGCATCGGTTCGCCTACGAGCAGTACTTC.

This sequence joins TRBV27 and TRBJ2-3; TRBD2 might be the D (5 bases). Trimming took 2 bases from V and 1 from J, leaving 7 bases between them. Per germline, CDR1 MNHEY and CDR2 SMNVEV (reference sequence). CDR3 length: 14 amino acids. CDR3 protein: CASSLTGGTDTQYF. The CDR3 region has the DNA TGTGCCAGCAGTTTAACCGGGGGCACAGATACGCAGTATTTT.

The V gene is TRBV7-3, the J gene TRBJ1-2; D gene unclear. V shed 3 bases and J shed 8 bases, with 13 bases lying between them. The CDR3 extends over 13 amino acids. Germline V gives CDR1 SGHTA, CDR2 FQGTGA. In DNA form, the CDR3 reads TGTGCCAGCAGCTTGGGTCGAGGGTTCGGCTACACCTTC. Protein: CASSLGRGFGYTF.

The chain couples TRBV28 to TRBJ2-6, with D perhaps TRBD1 (6 bases). The CDR3 loop spans 16 amino acids. V lost 6 bases to trimming and J lost 2 bases, with 14 bases between them. Germline V lookup: CDR1 MDHEN, CDR2 SYDVKM. DNA for the CDR3: TGTGCCAGCAGCACCCCCAGGGGTCCTGGGGCCAACGTCCTGACTTTC. Translation gives CASSTPRGPGANVLTF.

The table lists this clone with a count of one. CDR3 protein: CASSPWGEIAYTF. The CDR3 region has the DNA TGTGCCAGCAGTCCTTGGGGGGAGATCGCCTACACCTTC. The V call is TRBV6-1, the J call TRBJ1-2, with D possibly being TRBD1 (5 bases). This CDR3 is 13 amino acids long. V shed 5 bases and J shed 10 bases, with 17 bases lying between them. The V gene's germline CDR1 is MNHNS and CDR2 SASEGT.